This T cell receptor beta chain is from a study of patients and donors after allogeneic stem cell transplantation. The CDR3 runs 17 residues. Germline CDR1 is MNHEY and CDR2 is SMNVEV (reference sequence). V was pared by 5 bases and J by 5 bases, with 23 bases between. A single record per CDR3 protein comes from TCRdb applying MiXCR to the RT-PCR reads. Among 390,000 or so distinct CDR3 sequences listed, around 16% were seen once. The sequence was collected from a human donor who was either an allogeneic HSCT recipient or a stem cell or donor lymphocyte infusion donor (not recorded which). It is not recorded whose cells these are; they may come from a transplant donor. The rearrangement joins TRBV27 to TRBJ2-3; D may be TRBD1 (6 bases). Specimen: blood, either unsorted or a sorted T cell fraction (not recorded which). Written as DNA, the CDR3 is TGTGCCAGCAGTCACCGACAGGCACGTCTGGGCGAAGATACGCAGTATTTT. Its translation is CASSHRQARLGEDTQYF.